This T cell receptor (beta chain) was found in a study of blood T cell repertoires in COVID-19. Sequencing used immunoSEQ multiplex PCR; TCRdb keeps in-frame clones, though not all of them. The table lists 200,000 or so clones, 85% to 90% of them singletons. This clone appeared once. The germline CDR1 and CDR2 sequences are SGHTA and FQGNSA. This CDR3 has 18 amino acids. With 4 bases clipped from V and 2 bases from J, the junction kept 13 bases outside the gene matches. Patients from Seattle were sampled longitudinally, starting during active infection. The sequence was collected from a man aged 25-40 years with COVID-19, enrolled during active disease. The sample was peripheral blood. This chain links TRBV7-2 with TRBJ2-3; 9 bases map to TRBD2. This CDR3 is CASSSRALAGRNTDTQYF. In DNA, the CDR3 is TGTGCCAGCAGCTCTAGAGCCCTAGCGGGGCGAAACACAGATACGCAGTATTTT.